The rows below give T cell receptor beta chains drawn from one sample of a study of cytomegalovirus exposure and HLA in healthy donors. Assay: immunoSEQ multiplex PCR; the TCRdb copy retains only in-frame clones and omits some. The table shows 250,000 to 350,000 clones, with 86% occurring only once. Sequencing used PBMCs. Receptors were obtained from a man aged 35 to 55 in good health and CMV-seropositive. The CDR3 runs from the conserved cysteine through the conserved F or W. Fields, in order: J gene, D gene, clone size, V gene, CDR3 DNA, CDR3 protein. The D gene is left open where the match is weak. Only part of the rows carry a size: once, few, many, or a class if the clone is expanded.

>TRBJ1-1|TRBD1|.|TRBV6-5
TGTGCCAGCCACAGGGGCACTGAAGCTTTCTTT
CASHRGTEAFF
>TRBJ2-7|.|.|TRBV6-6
TGTGCCAGCAGGACAGATTCCTACGAGCAGTACTTC
CASRTDSYEQYF
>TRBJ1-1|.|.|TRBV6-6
TGTGCCACCTCGCGGGGCCGAAATATGAACACTGAAGCTTTCTTT
CATSRGRNMNTEAFF
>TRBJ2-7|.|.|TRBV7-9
TGTGCCAGCAGCTTAAGCGATCCCTCCTACGAGCAGTACTTC
CASSLSDPSYEQYF
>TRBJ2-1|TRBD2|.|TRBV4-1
TGCGCCAGCAGCCTCGGACTAGCGAAGGGCCTCTACAATGAGCAGTTCTTC
CASSLGLAKGLYNEQFF
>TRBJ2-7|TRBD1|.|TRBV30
TGTGCCTGGGACGAAGGGGGGACAGGGATAAACGAGCAGTACTTC
CAWDEGGTGINEQYF
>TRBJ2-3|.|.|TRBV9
TGTGCCAGCAGCCTCGCGGGATTCACAGATACGCAGTATTTT
CASSLAGFTDTQYF
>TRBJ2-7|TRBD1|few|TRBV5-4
TGTGCCAGCAGACGCGACAGGGCCTCCTACGAGCAGTACTTC
CASRRDRASYEQYF
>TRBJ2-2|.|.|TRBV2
TGTGCCAGCAGGCGGGACAACACCGGGGAGCTGTTTTTT
CASRRDNTGELFF
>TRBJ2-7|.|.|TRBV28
TGTGCCAGCAGTTTAAGCCAGGGTGGGCAGTACTTC
CASSLSQGGQYF
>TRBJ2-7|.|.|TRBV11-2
TGTGCCAGCAGCGACCCGTCTAAGAGGGAGAGGCAGTACTTC
CASSDPSKRERQYF
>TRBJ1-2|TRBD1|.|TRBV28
TGTGCCACCCAAGTGCTCAGGGGGCAAGGCTATGGCTACACCTTC
CATQVLRGQGYGYTF